The clone carrying this TCR beta chain was observed a single time. The CDR3 sequence is 13 residues long. Germline lookup yields CDR1 SQVTM and CDR2 ANQGSEA. V gave up 4 bases and J gave up 6 bases, with 12 bases separating them. Original handling: Scientists estimated how many nucleated cells there were by amplifying reference gene primers. Sequencing was performed with immunoSEQ multiplex PCR; in TCRdb, only in-frame clones are kept and a portion is missing. V and J calls plus clone size are reproduced from that table; the DNA served to infer D and trimming. The table includes some 53,000 clones, 89% detected once. This sample stems from a study of blood T cell repertoires in COVID-19. Study at large: The study drew acute and convalescent COVID-19 samples from the United States, Italy and Spain. The analysed material was cDNA or gDNA that came from T cells, B-cell-depleted T cells, or PBMCs.

The sample consisted of peripheral blood. This receptor was taken from a man in his fifties or sixties with active COVID-19. The J gene is TRBJ1-4, the V gene TRBV29-1, with D uncertain. CDR3 in DNA: TGCAGCGTTGCCGGAGAATGGGATGAAAAACTGTTTTTT. It encodes CSVAGEWDEKLFF.